A selection of T cell receptor beta chains follows, all from one sample in a study of T cell responses to AZD1222 COVID-19 vaccine. Clones were sequenced by immunoSEQ multiplex PCR, and TCRdb holds only the in-frame ones, with some missing. The sample holds 150,000 to 200,000 clones, about 86% seen once. The sequenced sample was peripheral blood, obtained 28 days after the second AZD1222 dose. The origin of the receptors is an adult who received the AZD1222 COVID-19 vaccine. Both conserved end residues are part of each CDR3. Fields, in order: D gene, J gene, clone size, V gene, CDR3 DNA, CDR3 protein. D genes are given only for firm matches. Rows give clone size only sometimes, using once, few, many, or a class for an expanded clone.

D gene: .
J gene: TRBJ2-1
clone size: .
V gene: TRBV7-2
CDR3 DNA: TGTGCCAGCAGCTTCCGGGGGTTCTACAATGAGCAGTTCTTC
CDR3 protein: CASSFRGFYNEQFF

D gene: .
J gene: TRBJ1-2
clone size: .
V gene: TRBV5-6
CDR3 DNA: TGTGCCAGCAGCCCCCGGGGGGCGGGTATCGGCTACACCTTC
CDR3 protein: CASSPRGAGIGYTF

D gene: TRBD1
J gene: TRBJ2-3
clone size: .
V gene: TRBV2
CDR3 DNA: TGTGCCAGCAGGGGGACAGGGGGAACACACACAGATACGCAGTATTTT
CDR3 protein: CASRGTGGTHTDTQYF

D gene: TRBD1
J gene: TRBJ1-2
clone size: .
V gene: TRBV5-1
CDR3 DNA: TGCGCCAGCAGCGGACAGGGTGGCTATGGCTACACCTTC
CDR3 protein: CASSGQGGYGYTF

D gene: .
J gene: TRBJ1-1
clone size: .
V gene: TRBV7-3
CDR3 DNA: TGTGCCAGCAGCTCCCTGGGACACCAGAACACTGAAGCTTTCTTT
CDR3 protein: CASSSLGHQNTEAFF

D gene: .
J gene: TRBJ2-5
clone size: .
V gene: TRBV19
CDR3 DNA: TGTGCCAGTAGTAGCAGCCAGGGGAAAGAGACCCAGTACTTC
CDR3 protein: CASSSSQGKETQYF

D gene: TRBD1
J gene: TRBJ2-7
clone size: .
V gene: TRBV3-1/TRBV3-2
CDR3 DNA: TGTGCCAGCAGCGGGGACAGGGGGCGGATTGGGGATTTC
CDR3 protein: CASSGDRGRIGDF

D gene: .
J gene: TRBJ2-7
clone size: .
V gene: TRBV11-2
CDR3 DNA: TGTGCCAGCAGCTACCTGACAGTTGGCGAGCAGTACTTC
CDR3 protein: CASSYLTVGEQYF

D gene: TRBD2
J gene: TRBJ2-5
clone size: .
V gene: TRBV6-6
CDR3 DNA: TGTGCCAGCACAAACTGGCTAGCGGGGGCCGAGACCCAGTACTTC
CDR3 protein: CASTNWLAGAETQYF

D gene: .
J gene: TRBJ1-3
clone size: .
V gene: TRBV19
CDR3 DNA: TGTGCCAGTGGAGGGGAGGTGCTCTCTGGAAACACCATATATTTT
CDR3 protein: CASGGEVLSGNTIYF

D gene: .
J gene: TRBJ2-1
clone size: .
V gene: TRBV19
CDR3 DNA: TGTGCCAGTAGTCGGAGGGGACCATCCTACAATGAGCAGTTCTTC
CDR3 protein: CASSRRGPSYNEQFF

D gene: .
J gene: TRBJ1-1
clone size: .
V gene: TRBV5-1
CDR3 DNA: TGCGCCAGCACCTCGGACGAAGCTTTCTTT
CDR3 protein: CASTSDEAFF

D gene: TRBD1
J gene: TRBJ2-7
clone size: .
V gene: TRBV12-3/TRBV12-4
CDR3 DNA: TGTGCCAGCAGCTCGGACAGGGGGCGTGAGCAGTACTTC
CDR3 protein: CASSSDRGREQYF

D gene: .
J gene: TRBJ1-5
clone size: once
V gene: TRBV19
CDR3 DNA: TGTGCCAGTAGTTTCGGACGCGAAGTCGATCAGCCCCAGCATTTT
CDR3 protein: CASSFGREVDQPQHF

D gene: .
J gene: TRBJ1-1
clone size: once
V gene: TRBV27
CDR3 DNA: TGTGCCAGCAGTCCCCGGCAGGGAGGGTTAGCTTTCTTT
CDR3 protein: CASSPRQGGLAFF

D gene: .
J gene: TRBJ2-3
clone size: .
V gene: TRBV19
CDR3 DNA: TGTGCCTCCCAGGGCAGCACAGATACGCAGTATTTT
CDR3 protein: CASQGSTDTQYF

D gene: .
J gene: TRBJ1-1
clone size: .
V gene: TRBV18
CDR3 DNA: TGTGCCAGCTCACTGGCGCACAGGGCCCCTGAAGCTTTCTTT
CDR3 protein: CASSLAHRAPEAFF

D gene: .
J gene: TRBJ2-5
clone size: .
V gene: TRBV18
CDR3 DNA: TGTGCCAGCTCACCACAGGTAGGAGAGACCCAGTACTTC
CDR3 protein: CASSPQVGETQYF